Below are 22 T cell receptor beta chains sequenced from a single sample in a study of blood T cell repertoires in COVID-19. Clones were read by immunoSEQ multiplex PCR, and TCRdb kept only the in-frame ones, dropping some. The repertoire holds some 120,000 clones, 70% to 90% seen once, with 0.75% to 0.9% in the top ten. Source material: peripheral blood. All receptors derive from a woman aged 45-65 years with active or convalescent COVID-19.

The chain recombines TRBV9 with TRBJ2-2; TRBD2 matches 9 bases. CDR3 length: 14 amino acids. The germline CDR1 and CDR2 sequences are SGDLS and YYNGEE. The V gene end was trimmed by 8 bases and the J gene end by 6 bases; junction bases not matched to a gene: 8. CDR3 region: CASLAGVVPGELFF. CDR3 nucleotides: TGTGCCAGTTTAGCGGGAGTGGTCCCCGGGGAGCTGTTTTTT.

V gene TRBV7-2 combines with J gene TRBJ2-5; D unresolved. V was trimmed by 5 bases and J by 0 bases, leaving 7 bases between them. The CDR3 consists of 13 residues. The germline V gene has CDR1 SGHTA and CDR2 FQGNSA. In DNA, the CDR3 is TGTGCCAGCAGCCCTAGAAACCAAGAGACCCAGTACTTC. It encodes CASSPRNQETQYF.

This clone was detected only a few times. The V and J genes are TRBV20-1 and TRBJ1-2, with unresolved D. Germline CDR1 is DFQATT and CDR2 is SNEGSKA (reference sequence). The V and J ends lost 6 bases and 2 bases respectively, with 7 bases between them. The CDR3 consists of 11 residues. This chain's CDR3 is CSAPGNYGYTF. Written as DNA, the CDR3 is TGCAGTGCCCCGGGGAACTATGGCTACACCTTC.

Only one count was recorded for this clone. This chain links TRBV12-5 with TRBJ1-1; D is undetermined. This CDR3 contains 15 residues. Trimming removed 5 bases at V and 3 bases at J, with 16 bases between. The germline V gene has CDR1 LGHNT and CDR2 FRNRAP. CDR3 protein: CASGGYLHQDTEAFF. As DNA, the CDR3 is TGTGCTAGTGGTGGTTACCTCCACCAGGACACTGAAGCTTTCTTT.

The chain couples TRBV24-1 to TRBJ1-1, with TRBD1 matching over 7 bases. The V and J ends lost 2 bases and 4 bases, in that order; junction bases with no gene match: 3. The germline V gene encodes CDR1 KGHDR and CDR2 SFDVKD. This CDR3 is built from 14 residues. CDR3 loop: CATSDSQGGTEAFF. For the CDR3, the DNA is TGTGCCACCAGTGATTCCCAGGGGGGCACTGAAGCTTTCTTT.

The chain recombines TRBV11-2 with TRBJ2-3, with 10 positions matching TRBD1. V trimming: 5 bases; J trimming: 10 bases; junction bases outside the gene matches: 3. This CDR3 contains 12 residues. Germline CDR1 and CDR2: SGHAT and FQNNGV. CDR3 loop: CASSHGTGAQYF. CDR3 sequence (DNA): TGTGCCAGCAGCCACGGGACAGGGGCGCAGTATTTT. The whole variable domain, remainder taken from reference TRBV11-2 and TRBJ2-3, is EAGVAQSPRYKIIEKRQSVAFWCNPISGHATLYWYQQILGQGPKLLIQFQNNGVVDDSQLPKDRFSAERLKGVDSTLKIQPAKLEDSAVYLCASSHGTGAQYFGPGTRLTVL.

V is TRBV19 and J is TRBJ2-3; D is perhaps TRBD1 (5 bases). The germline V gene has CDR1 LNHDA and CDR2 SQIVND (reference sequence). This CDR3 spans 16 amino acids. V was clipped by 5 bases and J by 1 base, with 16 bases between them. The CDR3 DNA sequence: TGTGCCAGTAGTGCCCTCAAGGGGATCGGCACAGATACGCAGTATTTT. Translating it yields CASSALKGIGTDTQYF.

A single count supports this clone. The rearrangement joins TRBV19 to TRBJ2-3, with D possibly TRBD2 on 6 matching bases. The V and J ends lost 6 bases and 2 bases respectively, with 21 bases between them. The CDR3 has 17 amino acids. Germline V CDR1 and CDR2: LNHDA, SQIVND (reference sequence). The DNA of the CDR3 is TGTGCCAGTAGCGTTCCCCGCCGGGAGTCCGTCACAGATACGCAGTATTTT. Translation gives CASSVPRRESVTDTQYF.

This chain joins TRBV7-2 and TRBJ2-5; 8 bases fit TRBD1. The CDR3 consists of 13 residues. The J segment lost 3 bases and the V segment lost 5 bases, leaving 2 bases of the junction unmatched. CDR1 is SGHTA, CDR2 FQGNSA, per germline. CDR3: CASSQGQEETQYF. The CDR3 coding sequence is TGTGCCAGCAGCCAGGGACAGGAAGAGACCCAGTACTTC.

The CDR3 nucleotides are TGTGCCAGTAGCCCCCCGGACAGGGTCAGCGAGCAGTACTTC. This translates into CASSPPDRVSEQYF. This sequence joins TRBV19 and TRBJ2-7; TRBD1 matches at 8 bases. The CDR3 extends over 14 amino acids. Germline V gene lookup returns CDR1 LNHDA and CDR2 SQIVND (reference sequence). With 6 bases clipped from V and 6 bases from J, the junction kept 10 bases outside the gene matches.

The V call is TRBV28, the J call TRBJ2-1; 8 nucleotides align to TRBD2. The length of the CDR3 is 16 residues. The germline gives CDR1 MDHEN, CDR2 SYDVKM. V dropped 6 bases and J dropped 4; count of bases not matched to a gene: 11. The CDR3 sequence: CASSPVAGRRYNEQFF. DNA for the CDR3: TGTGCCAGCAGCCCCGTAGCGGGACGACGTTACAATGAGCAGTTCTTC. The full variable domain, rest sourced from reference TRBV28 and TRBJ2-1, is DVKVTQSSRYLVKRTGEKVFLECVQDMDHENMFWYRQDPGLGLRLIYFSYDVKMKEKGDIPEGYSVSREKKERFSLILESASTNQTSMYLCASSPVAGRRYNEQFFGPGTRLTVL.

The rearrangement uses TRBV19 and TRBJ1-2; 7 nucleotides align to TRBD1. The CDR3 is 15 residues long. Germline V gene data show CDR1 as LNHDA and CDR2 as SQIVND (reference sequence). V was clipped by 5 bases and J by 2 bases; unmatched bases: 8. The CDR3 spells CASSGLLQGNYGYTF. The CDR3 bases are TGTGCCAGTAGTGGCCTACTACAGGGGAACTATGGCTACACCTTC.

The gene calls are TRBV15 and TRBJ1-5; no reliable D call. Germline V CDR1 and CDR2: LNHNV, YYDKDF (reference sequence). This CDR3 comprises 12 residues. The V gene lost 1 base and the J gene lost 6 bases, with 4 bases spanning the gap. The CDR3 here is CATSRVGQPQHF. The DNA for the CDR3 is TGTGCCACCAGCAGAGTCGGTCAGCCCCAGCATTTT.

This chain uses TRBV4-3 with TRBJ2-1; 7 nucleotides align to TRBD2. V lost 0 bases to trimming and J lost 5 bases; unmatched junction nucleotides: 7. The CDR3 totals 16 residues. Germline lookup yields CDR1 LGHNA and CDR2 YSLEER. The CDR3 sequence: CASSQDRGSIDNEQFF. Written as DNA, the CDR3 is TGCGCCAGCAGCCAAGATCGCGGGAGTATTGACAATGAGCAGTTCTTC.

The CDR3 DNA is TGTGCCAGCAGTCGAGCGGGAGTGGACTACAATGAGCAGTTCTTC. It yields the protein CASSRAGVDYNEQFF. The rearrangement uses TRBV6-5 and TRBJ2-1; 8 nucleotides agree with TRBD2. The trim removed 5 bases at V and 3 bases at J, leaving 6 bases unmatched. Germline loops: CDR1 MNHEY, CDR2 SVGAGI. The CDR3 is made up of 15 amino acids.

The chain has TRBV5-8 and TRBJ2-1; D is unclear. Germline CDR1 and CDR2: SGHTS and YDEGEE. V gave up 0 bases and J gave up 4 bases, with 20 bases separating them. The CDR3 is 18 amino acids. The CDR3 protein is CASSLAALRPTEYNEQFF. The CDR3 nucleotides are TGTGCCAGCAGCTTGGCGGCTTTGCGCCCGACGGAGTACAATGAGCAGTTCTTC. The complete variable domain, with remaining parts taken from reference TRBV5-8 and TRBJ2-1, reads EAGVTQSPTHLIKTRGQQATLRCSPISGHTSVYWYQQALGLGLQFLLWYDEGEERNRGNFPPRFSGRQFPNYSSELNVNALELEDSALYLCASSLAALRPTEYNEQFFGPGTRLTVL.

The V gene is TRBV5-4, the J gene TRBJ2-3; D gene ambiguous. V dropped 1 base and J dropped 6 bases, with 6 bases sitting between them. Germline loops: CDR1 SGHNT, CDR2 YYREEE (reference sequence). The CDR3 totals 12 residues. In DNA form, the CDR3 reads TGTGCCAGCAGCTTGTACGCGGATACGCAGTATTTT. Translation gives CASSLYADTQYF.

This rearrangement joins TRBV7-2 to TRBJ2-5, with TRBD2 as a possible D gene (6 bases). V lost 5 bases to trimming and J lost 7 bases, with 17 bases between them. In germline, CDR1 is SGHTA, CDR2 FQGNSA. The CDR3 sequence is 14 residues long. Here the CDR3 DNA reads TGTGCCAGCAGCAGCGGCGGGGTTGGGGGGACCCAGTACTTC. Residues: CASSSGGVGGTQYF.

There are a few counts of this clone. The chain recombines TRBV7-2 with TRBJ2-5; D call uncertain. CDR3 length equals 15 residues. The V gene lost 2 bases and the J gene lost 0 bases, with 10 bases spanning the gap. CDR1 is SGHTA and CDR2 is FQGNSA in the germline V gene. CDR3 bases: TGTGCCAGCAGCTTAATCCTGCGGAACCAAGAGACCCAGTACTTC. Its translation: CASSLILRNQETQYF. Full variable domain (outside the CDR3, taken from reference TRBV7-2 and TRBJ2-5): GAGVSQSPSNKVTEKGKDVELRCDPISGHTALYWYRQSLGQGLEFLIYFQGNSAPDKSGLPSDRFSAERTGGSVSTLTIQRTQQEDSAVYLCASSLILRNQETQYFGPGTRLLVL.

The chain employs TRBV18 and TRBJ1-1; D gene ambiguous. This CDR3 is 16 amino acids long. The germline CDR1 and CDR2 sequences are KGHSH and LQKENI. Trimming shortened V by 2 bases and J by 1 base, and 14 bases separated the two germline ends. The CDR3 DNA reads as TGTGCCAGCTCACCAGCTGACCCTAGAGCGAACACTGAAGCTTTCTTT. Its translation: CASSPADPRANTEAFF.

The rearrangement joins TRBV28 to TRBJ2-1; D call uncertain. This CDR3 comprises 11 residues. Trimming stripped 8 bases from V and 7 bases from J, with 9 bases between. Germline V gene sequence: CDR1 MDHEN, CDR2 SYDVKM. CDR3 nucleotide sequence: TGTGCCAGCTCCCCGAGGAATGAGCAGTTCTTC. It codes for CASSPRNEQFF.

This clone was seen a few times. The V call is TRBV11-3, the J call TRBJ2-2, with 7 bases identical to TRBD1. CDR3 size: 16 residues. Per germline, CDR1 SGHNT and CDR2 YENEEA. V gave up 5 bases and J gave up 1 base; unmatched junction bases: 7. The CDR3 region has the DNA TGTGCCAGCAGCCCATCGAGGGGGCTGAACACCGGGGAGCTGTTTTTT. It encodes CASSPSRGLNTGELFF.